The T cell receptor beta chain described here comes from a study of T cell repertoires in cytomegalovirus infection. Overall study context: A matching HLA type, together with CMV infection, was signaled by public TCR beta signatures.

CDR1 and CDR2 from the germline V gene are MDHEN and SYDVKM. Losses at the gene ends were 5 bases for V and 2 bases for J; bases not matched to a gene: 8. The CDR3 spans 15 residues. Each CDR3 protein is one row after TCRdb ran MiXCR on the reads. This sample has 120,000 to 150,000 distinct CDR3 sequences, with roughly 6% found just once. This clonotype was observed a few times. Sequenced sample: PBMCs. The clonotype comes from a human donor in good health (CMV status not recorded). Some clones in this sample may be carry-over from other donors' samples. The rearrangement links TRBV28 to TRBJ2-7; 8 bases fit TRBD1. As DNA, the CDR3 is TGTGCCAGCAGTCCTAACCGGGACAGGACCTACGAGCAGTACTTC. Protein product: CASSPNRDRTYEQYF. Using reference TRBV28 and TRBJ2-7 for the parts outside the CDR3, the full variable domain is DVKVTQSSRYLVKRTGEKVFLECVQDMDHENMFWYRQDPGLGLRLIYFSYDVKMKEKGDIPEGYSVSREKKERFSLILESASTNQTSMYLCASSPNRDRTYEQYFGPGTRLTVT.